These 22 T cell receptor beta chains came from one sample sequenced in a study of monozygotic twins with cystic fibrosis. TCRdb's copy holds only in-frame clones and misses some; the assay was immunoSEQ multiplex PCR. The data show around 30,000 clones, 90% seen once. The sequenced sample was blood. These TCRs come from a girl between 2 and 10 years old with cystic fibrosis.

The chain couples TRBV7-9 to TRBJ1-5; the D is unclear. V lost 4 bases and J lost 5, with 18 bases in between. This CDR3 comprises 16 residues. Germline lookup yields CDR1 SEHNR and CDR2 FQNEAQ (reference sequence). CDR3 DNA: TGTGCCAGCAGCTGGTCGGACTCAGAAGATGATCAGCCCCAGCATTTT. Protein product: CASSWSDSEDDQPQHF. The full variable domain, with the rest looked up from reference TRBV7-9 and TRBJ1-5, is DTGVSQNPRHKITKRGQNVTFRCDPISEHNRLYWYRQTLGQGPEFLTYFQNEAQLEKSRLLSDRFSAERPKGSFSTLEIQRTEQGDSAMYLCASSWSDSEDDQPQHFGDGTRLSIL.

J is TRBJ2-1 and V is TRBV13; 8 bases agree with TRBD2. From germline, CDR1 is PRHDT and CDR2 FYEKMQ (reference sequence). The junction had 3 bases not matched to a gene; V was cut back by 3 bases and J by 5 bases. The CDR3 has 14 residues. The CDR3 DNA reads TGTGCCAGCAGCTTTCGGACTAGCAACAATGAGCAGTTCTTC. Translating gives CASSFRTSNNEQFF.

The chain uses TRBV6-1 and TRBJ2-3; 7 bases fit TRBD2. The CDR3 is 15 residues long. CDR1 MNHNS and CDR2 SASEGT come from the germline V gene. Germline trimming cut 6 bases from V and 4 bases from J; bases unmatched to any gene: 10. CDR3 protein: CASRTLVAGSDTQYF. The CDR3 DNA follows: TGTGCCAGCAGGACCCTTGTAGCGGGCTCAGATACGCAGTATTTT.

The CDR3 region is CASSLAGARDIQYF. For the CDR3, the DNA is TGCGCCAGCAGCTTGGCGGGCGCCCGGGACATTCAGTACTTC. The chain uses TRBV5-1 and TRBJ2-4, with D unclear. Germline V gene lookup returns CDR1 SGHRS and CDR2 YFSETQ. Trimming removed 0 bases from V and 8 bases from J, with 12 bases in between. This CDR3 has 14 residues.

The chain carries TRBV11-2 and TRBJ1-2; TRBD1 might be the D (5 bases). The CDR3 extends over 15 amino acids. The germline CDR1 and CDR2 sequences are SGHAT and FQNNGV. Deletions cut 0 bases from V and 5 bases from J, with 13 bases between. This CDR3 is CASSLEPGLRYGYTF. CDR3 sequence (DNA): TGTGCCAGCAGCTTAGAACCAGGGTTAAGATATGGCTACACCTTC.

V gene TRBV6-5 combines with J gene TRBJ1-2, with unresolved D. V lost 5 bases and J 8 bases, leaving 18 bases between the germline ends. Germline V gene lookup returns CDR1 MNHEY and CDR2 SVGAGI. The CDR3 contains 14 residues. This CDR3 is CASSAIQGVGGYTF. CDR3 nucleotides: TGTGCCAGCAGTGCCATACAAGGAGTGGGGGGCTACACCTTC.

This clone was picked up one time. This sequence joins TRBV11-2 and TRBJ2-7; D is unclear. Looked up from germline, CDR1 is SGHAT and CDR2 is FQNNGV. This CDR3 is built from 12 residues. V was shortened by 2 bases and J by 2 bases, with 4 bases between the two germline ends. The CDR3 loop is CASSLLAYEQYF. The CDR3 nucleotides read TGTGCCAGCAGCTTACTCGCCTACGAGCAGTACTTC.

The genes are TRBV29-1 and TRBJ2-2; TRBD2 agrees at 9 bases. Looked up from germline, CDR1 is SQVTM and CDR2 is ANQGSEA. Losses at the gene ends were 2 bases for V and 2 bases for J; bases not matched to a gene: 3. This CDR3 has 15 amino acids. CDR3 sequence (DNA): TGCAGCGTTGAACTAGCGGGAATTAACACCGGGGAGCTGTTTTTT. Its protein is CSVELAGINTGELFF.

V and J are TRBV6-1 and TRBJ1-1; the D is unclear. CDR1 and CDR2 from the germline V gene are MNHNS and SASEGT. Trimming removed 2 bases from V and 5 bases from J, with 6 bases in between. This CDR3 has 12 amino acids. The CDR3 here is CASSEWPTEAFF. The DNA of the CDR3 is TGTGCCAGCAGTGAATGGCCTACTGAAGCTTTCTTT.

This rearrangement joins TRBV2 to TRBJ1-2, with D uncertain. This CDR3 has 12 amino acids. Germline lookup yields CDR1 SNHLY and CDR2 FYNNEI. V lost 2 bases to trimming and J lost 4 bases, with 5 bases between them. The CDR3 bases are TGTGCCAGCAGTGAACAGCTCTATGGCTACACCTTC. Its protein is CASSEQLYGYTF.

J is TRBJ1-1 and V is TRBV7-9, with 8 bases identical to TRBD1. Germline V lookup: CDR1 SEHNR, CDR2 FQNEAQ (reference sequence). The CDR3 length is 16 residues. With 5 bases clipped from V and 4 bases from J, the junction kept 12 bases outside the gene matches. The CDR3: CASSRRGGQGLTEAFF. CDR3 coding DNA: TGTGCCAGCAGCCGTAGGGGCGGACAGGGCCTCACTGAAGCTTTCTTT.

This clone was counted once. The gene calls are TRBV4-2 and TRBJ1-2, with TRBD1 matching 10 bases. The CDR3 has 15 residues. V trimming: 2 bases; J trimming: 6 bases; junction bases outside the gene matches: 6. CDR1 is LGHNA, CDR2 YNFKEQ, per germline. The CDR3 sequence is CASSQKRGTGDGYTF. The CDR3 DNA is TGTGCCAGCAGCCAAAAACGGGGGACAGGGGATGGCTACACCTTC.

The chain carries TRBV7-9 and TRBJ1-6; D unclear. V lost 2 bases and J lost 3, with 5 bases in between. Germline CDR1 reads SEHNR; CDR2 reads FQNEAQ (reference sequence). The CDR3 totals 14 residues. The CDR3 is CASSLPGYNSPLHF. DNA of the CDR3: TGTGCCAGCAGCTTACCGGGCTATAATTCACCCCTCCACTTT. The full variable domain, completed using reference TRBV7-9 and TRBJ1-6, is DTGVSQNPRHKITKRGQNVTFRCDPISEHNRLYWYRQTLGQGPEFLTYFQNEAQLEKSRLLSDRFSAERPKGSFSTLEIQRTEQGDSAMYLCASSLPGYNSPLHFGNGTRLTVT.

The V gene is TRBV25-1, the J gene TRBJ1-1; the D gene is possibly TRBD1 (5 bases). CDR3 length: 14 amino acids. Germline V gives CDR1 MGHDK, CDR2 SYGVNS. V dropped 6 bases and J dropped 1 base, with 12 bases sitting between them. CDR3 region: CASSERRENTEAFF. DNA for the CDR3: TGTGCCAGCAGCGAACGCAGGGAGAACACTGAAGCTTTCTTT.

The genes are TRBV9 and TRBJ2-2; 7 nucleotides match TRBD1. V lost 7 bases, J lost 1 base, and 7 bases stayed unmatched. The germline CDR1 and CDR2 sequences are SGDLS and YYNGEE. This CDR3 contains 15 residues. CDR3 nucleotide sequence: TGTGCCAGCGATAAGGGGGCGAGGAACACCGGGGAGCTGTTTTTT. Its protein product is CASDKGARNTGELFF.

This clone is a singleton in its sample. The V call is TRBV6-1, the J call TRBJ2-3; D may match TRBD1 or TRBD2 (5 bases each). V lost 6 bases and J lost 4, with 17 bases in between. The CDR3 length is 15 residues. Germline assignment: CDR1 MNHNS and CDR2 SASEGT. The CDR3 DNA follows: TGTGCCAGCAGGTTGGACGGTGGGGGATCAGATACGCAGTATTTT. The encoded protein is CASRLDGGGSDTQYF.

This chain connects TRBV4-2 to TRBJ2-3, with 10 bases fitting TRBD2. This CDR3 has 17 residues. Germline V gene data show CDR1 as LGHNA and CDR2 as YNFKEQ. The V segment lost 2 bases and the J segment 2 bases; nucleotides outside the gene matches: 7. This chain's CDR3 is CASSQWLAGASTDTQYF. CDR3 in DNA: TGTGCCAGCAGCCAATGGCTAGCGGGGGCCTCCACAGATACGCAGTATTTT.

This clone was observed a few times. The rearrangement joins TRBV7-2 to TRBJ1-5, with D maybe TRBD1 (6 bases). This CDR3 comprises 14 residues. Trimming took off 5 bases at V and 8 bases at J, with 16 bases between the two ends. Germline lookup yields CDR1 SGHTA and CDR2 FQGNSA. The CDR3 coding sequence is TGTGCCAGCAGCATCCGGCGGGGGCCGGAGCCCCAGCATTTT. Encoded protein: CASSIRRGPEPQHF. The full variable domain, with the rest looked up from reference TRBV7-2 and TRBJ1-5, is GAGVSQSPSNKVTEKGKDVELRCDPISGHTALYWYRQSLGQGLEFLIYFQGNSAPDKSGLPSDRFSAERTGGSVSTLTIQRTQQEDSAVYLCASSIRRGPEPQHFGDGTRLSIL.

This chain uses TRBV6-1 with TRBJ1-2; D is unresolved. This CDR3 has 12 residues. The germline CDR1 and CDR2 sequences are MNHNS and SASEGT. V lost 10 bases and J lost 4, with 13 bases in between. The CDR3 region has the DNA TGTGCCATCGAGCCGGGATCCTATGGCTACACCTTC. This codes for CAIEPGSYGYTF.

A single count supports this clone. V usage is TRBV20-1 and J usage is TRBJ1-2; D not certain. The germline V gene encodes CDR1 DFQATT and CDR2 SNEGSKA (reference sequence). Trimming took off 5 bases at V and 8 bases at J, with 9 bases between the two ends. The CDR3 contains 10 residues. The CDR3 nucleotides read TGCAGTGCTCCGGACTTAGGCTACACCTTC. It yields the protein CSAPDLGYTF.

This rearrangement joins TRBV7-2 to TRBJ2-5; 9 nucleotides match TRBD1. The CDR3 length is 13 residues. The J segment lost 3 bases and the V segment lost 5 bases, leaving 1 base of the junction unmatched. CDR1 and CDR2 (germline): SGHTA, FQGNSA. In DNA form, the CDR3 reads TGTGCCAGCAGCCGGGACAGGGAAGAGACCCAGTACTTC. This translates into CASSRDREETQYF.

This chain links TRBV27 with TRBJ1-1; D might be TRBD1 (5 bases). The CDR3 spans 14 residues. Trimming took off 4 bases at V and 0 bases at J, with 9 bases between the two ends. Germline V gene data show CDR1 as MNHEY and CDR2 as SMNVEV (reference sequence). The CDR3 sequence is CASSWGPLNTEAFF. In nucleotides, the CDR3 is TGTGCCAGCAGTTGGGGACCGCTGAACACTGAAGCTTTCTTT.